The 13 T cell receptor beta chains below all came from one sample that was sequenced in a study of cytomegalovirus exposure and HLA in healthy donors. Primers: 60 Vbeta forward and 13 Jbeta reverse. Data came from immunoSEQ multiplex PCR; TCRdb stores just in-frame clones and leaves some out. Its listing shows about 140,000 clones. Sequencing was performed on PBMCs. All receptors derive from a male donor in good health and CMV-seronegative.

CDR3 DNA: TGTGCCAGCAGCCCCCGGTCCACCTTC. This sequence encodes CASSPRSTF. The V gene is TRBV9, the J gene TRBJ1-2, with unresolved D. The CDR3 extends over 9 amino acids. V lost 4 bases to trimming and J lost 13 bases, with 8 bases between them. The germline V gene has CDR1 SGDLS and CDR2 YYNGEE.

The chain employs TRBV19 and TRBJ1-1, with a tentative D call TRBD1 (5 bases). This CDR3 has 15 residues. Germline V gene lookup returns CDR1 LNHDA and CDR2 SQIVND (reference sequence). The V end lost 7 bases, the J end lost 4 bases, and 19 bases lay between the germline ends. CDR3 DNA: TGTGCCAGTACCCCGGCGACGACAGCGACCACTGAAGCTTTCTTT. Protein sequence: CASTPATTATTEAFF.

V and J are TRBV9 and TRBJ2-5; D is uncertain. V lost 0 bases, J lost 6 bases, and 9 bases lay in between. Germline values: CDR1 SGDLS, CDR2 YYNGEE. The CDR3 has 13 residues. This chain's CDR3 is CASSVGVGQTQYF. The CDR3 coding sequence is TGTGCCAGCAGCGTAGGAGTTGGGCAGACCCAGTACTTC.

CDR3 DNA sequence: TGTGCCACCAGCAGAGTTTCGGGGACAGGAGCCTACGAGCAGTACTTC. Amino acids: CATSRVSGTGAYEQYF. The rearrangement uses TRBV15 and TRBJ2-7; 8 nucleotides line up with TRBD1. CDR3 length: 16 residues. The trim removed 1 base at V and 2 bases at J, leaving 7 bases unmatched. Germline V gene sequence: CDR1 LNHNV, CDR2 YYDKDF (reference sequence).

The V gene is TRBV15, the J gene TRBJ1-1; 7 nucleotides line up with TRBD1. Germline V CDR1 and CDR2: LNHNV, YYDKDF (reference sequence). The CDR3 has 13 residues. V lost 1 base to trimming and J lost 5 bases; unmatched junction nucleotides: 1. CDR3 coding DNA: TGTGCCACCAGCAGAGGCAGGGGGACTGAAGCTTTCTTT. Protein product: CATSRGRGTEAFF.

The V gene is TRBV6-1, the J gene TRBJ1-5; D gene ambiguous. CDR3 length: 16 residues. V was cut by 2 bases and J by 8 bases, with 19 bases left in between. CDR1 MNHNS and CDR2 SASEGT come from the germline V gene. The CDR3 nucleotides are TGTGCCAGCAGTGAACGGTTTTCTCCCCCCGGGGAGCCCCAGCATTTT. Encoded protein: CASSERFSPPGEPQHF.

The chain combines TRBV30 with TRBJ1-6; D ambiguous. Germline CDR1 reads GTSNPN; CDR2 reads SVGIG (reference sequence). The CDR3 runs 15 residues. V lost 0 bases, J lost 8 bases, and 14 bases lay in between. The CDR3 DNA reads as TGTGCCTGGAGTGTAGGAGACGCACCGTATTCACCCCTCCACTTT. It yields the protein CAWSVGDAPYSPLHF.

V gene TRBV7-9 combines with J gene TRBJ1-6, with 9 bases lining up with TRBD1. The germline gives CDR1 SEHNR, CDR2 FQNEAQ (reference sequence). The CDR3 has 16 amino acids. J was trimmed by 7 bases and V by 5 bases; bases with no gene match: 9. The chain's CDR3 is CASSRLLGQGNSPLHF. The DNA of the CDR3 is TGTGCCAGCAGCCGTCTATTAGGACAGGGGAATTCACCCCTCCACTTT.

The V call is TRBV6-1, the J call TRBJ1-2; 7 bases are a match to TRBD1. Germline-derived CDR1 and CDR2 are MNHNS and SASEGT. The CDR3 consists of 16 residues. J lost 4 bases, V lost 1 base, and 9 bases had no gene match. DNA for the CDR3: TGTGCCAGCAGTGAAGGATGGACAGGAAACCTCTATGGCTACACCTTC. This translates into CASSEGWTGNLYGYTF.

This rearrangement joins TRBV2 to TRBJ2-1, with D unresolved. V lost 3 bases, J lost 0 bases, and 12 bases lay in between. Germline assignment: CDR1 SNHLY and CDR2 FYNNEI. CDR3 size: 16 residues. This CDR3 is CASSEPGLSSYNEQFF. As DNA, the CDR3 is TGTGCCAGCAGTGAGCCAGGTTTAAGCTCCTACAATGAGCAGTTCTTC.

The CDR3 sequence: CASSSPMAVNSPLHF. CDR3 nucleotide sequence: TGTGCCAGCAGTTCGCCGATGGCCGTAAATTCACCCCTCCACTTT. This chain connects TRBV11-2 to TRBJ1-6, with unresolved D. Deletions cut 6 bases from V and 7 bases from J, with 16 bases between. Per the germline V gene, CDR1 is SGHAT and CDR2 is FQNNGV. This CDR3 is built from 15 residues.

The chain combines TRBV6-1 with TRBJ2-5, with a weak D call TRBD1 (6 bases). The CDR3 is made up of 13 amino acids. Germline CDR1 and CDR2: MNHNS and SASEGT. The V end was cut by 5 bases, the J end by 5 bases, with 12 bases between. CDR3 bases: TGTGCCAGCAGTAGCCTTACAGGGGAGACCCAGTACTTC. Its translation: CASSSLTGETQYF.

The V gene is TRBV5-1, the J gene TRBJ1-5; 7 bases map to TRBD1. The germline V gene encodes CDR1 SGHRS and CDR2 YFSETQ. V was clipped by 0 bases and J by 0 bases; unmatched bases: 0. The CDR3 runs 15 residues. CDR3 amino acids: CASSLGDSSNQPQHF. Written as DNA, the CDR3 is TGCGCCAGCAGCTTGGGGGACAGTAGCAATCAGCCCCAGCATTTT.